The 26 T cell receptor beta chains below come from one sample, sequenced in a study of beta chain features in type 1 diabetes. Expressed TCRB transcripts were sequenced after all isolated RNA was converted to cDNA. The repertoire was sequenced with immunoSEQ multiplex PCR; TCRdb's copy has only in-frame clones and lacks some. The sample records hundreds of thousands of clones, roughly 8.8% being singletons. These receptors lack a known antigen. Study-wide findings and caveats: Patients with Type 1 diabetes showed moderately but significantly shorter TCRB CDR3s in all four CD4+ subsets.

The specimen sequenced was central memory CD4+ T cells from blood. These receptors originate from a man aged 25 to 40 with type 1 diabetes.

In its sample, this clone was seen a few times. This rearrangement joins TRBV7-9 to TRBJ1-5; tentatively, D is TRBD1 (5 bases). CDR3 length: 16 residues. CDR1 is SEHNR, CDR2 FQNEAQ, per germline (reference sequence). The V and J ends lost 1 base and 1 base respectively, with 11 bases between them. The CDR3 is CASSLGGDPSNQPQHF. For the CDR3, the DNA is TGTGCCAGCAGCTTAGGTGGGGACCCGAGCAATCAGCCCCAGCATTTT.

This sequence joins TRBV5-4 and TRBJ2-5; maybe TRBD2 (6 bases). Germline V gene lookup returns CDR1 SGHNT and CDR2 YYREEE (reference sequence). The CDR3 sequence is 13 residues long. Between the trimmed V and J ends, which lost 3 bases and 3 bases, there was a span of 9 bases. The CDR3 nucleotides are TGTGCCAGCAGCTCTTTAGCGGAAGAGACCCAGTACTTC. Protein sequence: CASSSLAEETQYF.

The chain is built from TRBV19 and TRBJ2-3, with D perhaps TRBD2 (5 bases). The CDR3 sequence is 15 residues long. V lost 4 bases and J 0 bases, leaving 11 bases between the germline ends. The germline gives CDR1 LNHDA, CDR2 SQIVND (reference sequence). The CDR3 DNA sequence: TGTGCCAGTAGTACCGGGCGAGGGAGCACAGATACGCAGTATTTT. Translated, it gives CASSTGRGSTDTQYF.

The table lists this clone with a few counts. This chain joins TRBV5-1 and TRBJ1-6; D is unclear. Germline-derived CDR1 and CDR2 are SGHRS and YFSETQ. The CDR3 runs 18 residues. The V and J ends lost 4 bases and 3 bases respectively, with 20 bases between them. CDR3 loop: CASSREVSGSGYNSPLHF. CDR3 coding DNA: TGCGCCAGCAGCCGGGAGGTATCGGGGTCGGGCTATAATTCACCCCTCCACTTT.

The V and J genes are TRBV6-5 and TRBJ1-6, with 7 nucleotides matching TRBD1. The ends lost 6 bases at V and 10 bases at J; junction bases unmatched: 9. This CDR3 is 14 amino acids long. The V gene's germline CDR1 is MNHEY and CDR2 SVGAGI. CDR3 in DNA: TGTGCCAGCAGGTTCGACAGGGATCCCTCACCCCTCCACTTT. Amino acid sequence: CASRFDRDPSPLHF.

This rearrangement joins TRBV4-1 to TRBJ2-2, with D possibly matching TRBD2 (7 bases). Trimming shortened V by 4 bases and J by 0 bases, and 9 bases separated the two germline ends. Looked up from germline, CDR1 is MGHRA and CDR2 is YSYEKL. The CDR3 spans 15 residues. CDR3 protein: CASSPGGPNTGELFF. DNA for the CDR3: TGCGCCAGCAGCCCGGGGGGCCCGAACACCGGGGAGCTGTTTTTT.

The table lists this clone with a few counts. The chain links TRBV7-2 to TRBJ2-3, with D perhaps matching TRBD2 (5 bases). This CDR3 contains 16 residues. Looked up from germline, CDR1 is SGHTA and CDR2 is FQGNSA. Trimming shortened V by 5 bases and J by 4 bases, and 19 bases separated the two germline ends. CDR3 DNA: TGTGCCAGCAGCGCCAAAGGACTGATCTCGGCAGATACGCAGTATTTT. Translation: CASSAKGLISADTQYF.

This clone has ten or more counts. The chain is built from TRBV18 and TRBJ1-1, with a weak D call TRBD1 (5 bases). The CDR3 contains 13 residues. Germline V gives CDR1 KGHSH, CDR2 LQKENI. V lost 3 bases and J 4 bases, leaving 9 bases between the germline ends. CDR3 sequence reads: CASSPSGRTEAFF. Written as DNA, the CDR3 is TGTGCCAGCTCACCCTCGGGGCGCACTGAAGCTTTCTTT. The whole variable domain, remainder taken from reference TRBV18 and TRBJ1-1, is NAGVMQNPRHLVRRRGQEARLRCSPMKGHSHVYWYRQLPEEGLKFMVYLQKENIIDESGMPKERFSAEFPKEGPSILRIQQVVRGDSAAYFCASSPSGRTEAFFGQGTRLTVV.

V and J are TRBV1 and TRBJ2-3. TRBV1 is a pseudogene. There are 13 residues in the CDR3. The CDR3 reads CTSSLFGGDTQYF. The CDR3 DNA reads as TGCACCAGCAGCCTTTTTGGGGGTGATACGCAGTATTTT.

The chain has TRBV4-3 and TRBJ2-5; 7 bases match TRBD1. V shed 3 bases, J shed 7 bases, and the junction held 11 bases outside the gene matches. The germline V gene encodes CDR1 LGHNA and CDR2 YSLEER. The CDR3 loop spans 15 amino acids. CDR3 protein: CASSHSTTGEGTQYF. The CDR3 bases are TGCGCCAGCAGCCATTCAACCACAGGGGAAGGGACCCAGTACTTC.

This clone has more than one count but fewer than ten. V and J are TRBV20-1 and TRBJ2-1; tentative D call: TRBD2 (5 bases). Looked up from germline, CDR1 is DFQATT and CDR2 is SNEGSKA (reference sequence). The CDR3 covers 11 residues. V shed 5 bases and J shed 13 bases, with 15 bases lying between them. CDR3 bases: TGCAGTGCTGCCGCGGGTACAGACCAGTTCTTC. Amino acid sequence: CSAAAGTDQFF.

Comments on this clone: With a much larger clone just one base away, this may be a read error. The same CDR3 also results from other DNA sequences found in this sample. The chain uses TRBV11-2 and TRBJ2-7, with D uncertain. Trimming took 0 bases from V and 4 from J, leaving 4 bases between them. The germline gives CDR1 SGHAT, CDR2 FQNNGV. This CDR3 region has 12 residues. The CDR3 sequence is CASSLEGYEQYF. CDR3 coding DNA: TGTGCCAGCAGCTTAGAAGGGTACGAGCAGTACTTC.

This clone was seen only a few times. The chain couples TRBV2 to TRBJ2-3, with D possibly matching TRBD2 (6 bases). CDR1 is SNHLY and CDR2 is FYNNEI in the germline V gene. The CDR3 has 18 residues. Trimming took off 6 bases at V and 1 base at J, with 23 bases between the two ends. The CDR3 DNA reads TGTGCCAGCAGCTCCGACGGGACTCGAAATAGGGGCACAGATACGCAGTATTTT. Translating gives CASSSDGTRNRGTDTQYF.

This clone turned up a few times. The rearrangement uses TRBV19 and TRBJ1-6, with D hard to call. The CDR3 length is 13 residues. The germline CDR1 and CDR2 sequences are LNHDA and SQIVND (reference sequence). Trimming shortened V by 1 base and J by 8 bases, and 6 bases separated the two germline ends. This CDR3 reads CASSIGQDSPLHF. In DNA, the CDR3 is TGTGCCAGTAGTATAGGGCAGGATTCACCCCTCCACTTT.

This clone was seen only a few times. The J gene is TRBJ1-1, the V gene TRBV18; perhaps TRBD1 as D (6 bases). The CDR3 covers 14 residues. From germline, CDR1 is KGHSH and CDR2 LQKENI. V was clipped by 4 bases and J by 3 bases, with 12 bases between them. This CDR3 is CASSLTGKDTEAFF. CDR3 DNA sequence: TGTGCCAGCTCACTTACAGGGAAAGACACTGAAGCTTTCTTT.

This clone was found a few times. DNA for the CDR3: TGTGCCAGCAGCCAAGGTGGGACAGGGACTAATGAAAAACTGTTTTTT. Protein: CASSQGGTGTNEKLFF. The chain employs TRBV7-2 and TRBJ1-4, with 9 bases lining up with TRBD1. Trimming cost V 5 bases and J 2 bases; bases outside gene matches: 6. This CDR3 spans 16 amino acids. CDR1 is SGHTA, CDR2 FQGNSA, per germline.

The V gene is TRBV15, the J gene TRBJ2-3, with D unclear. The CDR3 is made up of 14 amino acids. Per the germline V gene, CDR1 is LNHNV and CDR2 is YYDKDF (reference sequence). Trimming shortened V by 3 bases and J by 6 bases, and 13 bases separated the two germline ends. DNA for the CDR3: TGTGCCACCAGCAGGGAACGAACCGGTGATACGCAGTATTTT. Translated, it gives CATSRERTGDTQYF.

CDR3 in DNA: TGTGCCAGCAGCAAGGGACTAGGAGGCACAGATACGCAGTATTTT. Protein sequence: CASSKGLGGTDTQYF. The chain recombines TRBV7-2 with TRBJ2-3, with 8 bases aligning to TRBD2. Per germline, CDR1 SGHTA and CDR2 FQGNSA. V lost 5 bases and J lost 1; bases outside the gene matches: 5. The CDR3 loop spans 15 amino acids.

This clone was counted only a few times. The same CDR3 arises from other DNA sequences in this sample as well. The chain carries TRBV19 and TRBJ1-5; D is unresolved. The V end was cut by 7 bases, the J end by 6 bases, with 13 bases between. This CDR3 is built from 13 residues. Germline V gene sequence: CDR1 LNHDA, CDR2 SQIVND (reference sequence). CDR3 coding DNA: TGTGCCAGTAAGGATCGGGGAGGTCAGCCCCAGCATTTT. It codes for CASKDRGGQPQHF.

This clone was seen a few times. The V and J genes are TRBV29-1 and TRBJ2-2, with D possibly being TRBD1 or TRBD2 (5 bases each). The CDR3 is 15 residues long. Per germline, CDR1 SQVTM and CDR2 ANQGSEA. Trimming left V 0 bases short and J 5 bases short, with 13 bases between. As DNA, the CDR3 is TGCAGCGTTGAAGATGGGGCGCCGGGGACCGGGGAGCTGTTTTTT. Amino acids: CSVEDGAPGTGELFF.

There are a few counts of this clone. The CDR3 DNA reads as TGTGCCAGCAGCTGGACAGGGAATAGCAATCAGCCCCAGCATTTT. Encoded protein: CASSWTGNSNQPQHF. The V gene is TRBV6-5, the J gene TRBJ1-5; 8 bases match TRBD1. Germline V gene lookup returns CDR1 MNHEY and CDR2 SVGAGI. The CDR3 contains 15 residues. V was pared by 6 bases and J by 0 bases, with 4 bases of the junction left unmatched.

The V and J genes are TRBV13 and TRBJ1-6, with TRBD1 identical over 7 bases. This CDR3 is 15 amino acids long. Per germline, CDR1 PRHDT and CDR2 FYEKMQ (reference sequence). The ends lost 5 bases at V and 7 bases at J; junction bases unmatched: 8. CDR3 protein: CASSLGQVKNSPLHF. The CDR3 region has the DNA TGTGCCAGCAGCCTTGGACAGGTCAAGAATTCACCCCTCCACTTT.

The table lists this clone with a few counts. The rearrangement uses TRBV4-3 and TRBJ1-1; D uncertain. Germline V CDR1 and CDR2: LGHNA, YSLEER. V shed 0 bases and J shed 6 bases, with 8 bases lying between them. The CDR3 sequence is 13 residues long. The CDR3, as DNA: TGCGCCAGCAGCCAAGAGTCCGGGGCTGAAGCTTTCTTT. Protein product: CASSQESGAEAFF.

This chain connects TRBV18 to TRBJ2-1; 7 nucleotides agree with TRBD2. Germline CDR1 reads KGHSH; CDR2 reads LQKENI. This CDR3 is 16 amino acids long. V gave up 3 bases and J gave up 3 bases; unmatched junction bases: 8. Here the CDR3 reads CASSPTTSANYNEQFF. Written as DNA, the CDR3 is TGTGCCAGCTCACCTACCACTAGCGCAAACTACAATGAGCAGTTCTTC.

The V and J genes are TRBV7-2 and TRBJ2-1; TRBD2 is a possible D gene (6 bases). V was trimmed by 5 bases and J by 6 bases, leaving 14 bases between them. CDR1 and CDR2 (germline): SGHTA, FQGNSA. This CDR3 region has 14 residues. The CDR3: CASSQGGSSNEQFF. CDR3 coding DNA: TGTGCCAGCAGCCAGGGAGGAAGCTCCAATGAGCAGTTCTTC.

CDR3 sequence reads: CASSLQFSGANVLTF. In DNA form, the CDR3 reads TGTGCCAGCAGTTTGCAGTTCTCTGGGGCCAACGTCCTGACTTTC. J is TRBJ2-6 and V is TRBV28; D is ambiguous. CDR3 length equals 15 residues. Trimming took 3 bases from V and 0 from J, leaving 6 bases between them. Germline V gives CDR1 MDHEN, CDR2 SYDVKM.